This T cell receptor beta chain was sequenced during a study of T cell repertoires in cytomegalovirus infection. The wider study: The authors used CMV epitopes that were HLA-C-restricted (recently identified) and HLA-B-restricted (well studied). From public TCR beta signatures came an indication of both CMV infection and matching HLA type. Study results and caveats: Frequencies of public TCR beta families were cumulated, and this identified carriers of CMV plus the relevant HLA. Within the response measured ex vivo, HLA-C-restricted CMV-specific TCR beta clonotypes were dominant.

TCRdb fed the reads into MiXCR, producing one record per CDR3 protein. The sample contains 50,000 to 65,000 distinct CDR3 sequences, about a fifth of which appear only once. This clonotype occurred a few times. The antigen remains undetermined. CDR1 and CDR2 (germline): SGHTA, FQGTGA. The germline V and J ends were trimmed by 2 bases and 3 bases, with 14 bases remaining between them. The CDR3 contains 16 residues. This specimen was CD8+ T cells from cultured PBMCs, taken from culture after CMV antigen stimulation. The chain links TRBV7-3 to TRBJ2-1; maybe TRBD2 (6 bases). The receptor comes from a human donor in good health (CMV status not recorded). Some clones in this sample may be carry-over from other donors' samples. In nucleotides, the CDR3 is TGTGCCAGCAGCTTAGTGGGCCGGGAGCACTACAATGAGCAGTTCTTC. Amino acids: CASSLVGREHYNEQFF. The entire variable domain, with the rest obtained from reference TRBV7-3 and TRBJ2-1, is as follows: GAGVSQTPSNKVTEKGKYVELRCDPISGHTALYWYRQSLGQGPEFLIYFQGTGAADDSGLPNDRFFAVRPEGSVSTLKIQRTERGDSAVYLCASSLVGREHYNEQFFGPGTRLTVL.